This TCR beta chain was sequenced for a study of blood T cells in healthy people across ages. Together with a sample-barcoded 5' primer, a J-beta primer mix was included in a second PCR lasting about 7 to 12 cycles. A single record per CDR3 protein comes from TCRdb applying MiXCR to the 5' RACE reads. This table holds some 800,000 distinct CDR3 sequences, around 42% found once. This clonotype was found a few times. The CDR3 is made up of 13 amino acids. Trimming cost V 7 bases and J 5 bases, with 12 bases left between them. The specimen sequenced was blood. The chain has TRBV12-3 or TRBV12-4 and TRBJ2-1; D assignment may be TRBD1 or TRBD2 (5 bases each). This TCR came from a man between 60 and 75 years old in good health. The CDR3 sequence is CASKPGGNNEQFF. CDR3 DNA: TGTGCCAGCAAGCCTGGGGGTAACAATGAGCAGTTCTTC.